The TCR beta chain described here comes from a study of molecular identifiers for immune sequencing clone quantification. Study results and limitations: Clones that exceeded 20 RNA copies held over 98% of effector molecules, yet under 1% in naive cells.

The authors built bulk TCR libraries by previously described methods with listed TCR primers. TCRdb re-called the PCR reads through MiXCR, storing one row per CDR3 protein. The sample includes about 500,000 distinct CDR3 sequences, about 22% seen only once; the top ten take approximately 0.8%. V gave up 1 base and J gave up 4 bases, with 5 bases separating them. CDR1 is SEHNR, CDR2 FQNEAQ, per germline (reference sequence). There are 13 residues in the CDR3. Many counts were recorded for this clonotype. Its antigen is not known. The sequenced sample consisted of naive CD8+ T cells from blood, with Jurkat cell RNA spiked in. The subset was: FACS-sorted CD8+CD4-CCR7+CD45RA+ naive T cells. The chain has TRBV7-9 and TRBJ1-5; D gene ambiguous. This receptor was obtained from a human donor in good health. Some libraries in this study had Jurkat cell RNA spiked in. The CDR3 protein is CASSLGENQPQHF. CDR3 coding DNA: TGTGCCAGCAGCTTAGGCGAAAATCAGCCCCAGCATTTT.